Each of the 15 T cell receptor beta chains below was sequenced from the same sample in a study of blood T cells in healthy people across ages. Using a J-beta primer mix together with a sample-barcoded 5' primer, a second PCR was run for roughly 7 to 11 cycles. TCRdb reanalysed the 5' RACE reads using MiXCR and keeps one entry per CDR3 protein. The sample includes around 600,000 distinct CDR3 sequences, around half of them seen just once. Sequencing was performed on blood. These receptors originate from a man older than 75 in good health.

This clonotype has a handful of counts. The chain has TRBV6-6 and TRBJ2-7; D not resolved. Trimming cost V 2 bases and J 4 bases, with 6 bases left between them. The germline gives CDR1 MNHNY, CDR2 SVGAGI (reference sequence). The CDR3 contains 12 residues. The CDR3 region is CASSYMGYEQYF. The CDR3 DNA sequence: TGTGCCAGCAGTTACATGGGTTACGAGCAGTACTTC.

This clonotype was picked up a small number of times. V and J are TRBV14 and TRBJ1-2, with 9 positions matching TRBD1. CDR1 SGHDN and CDR2 FVKESK come from the germline V gene. V lost 5 bases and J lost 3; bases outside the gene matches: 1. This CDR3 spans 13 amino acids. CDR3 protein: CASSWDRDYGYTF. The CDR3 DNA sequence: TGTGCCAGCAGCTGGGACAGGGACTATGGCTACACCTTC. The full variable domain, completed using reference TRBV14 and TRBJ1-2, is EAGVTQFPSHSVIEKGQTVTLRCDPISGHDNLYWYRRVMGKEIKFLLHFVKESKQDESGMPNNRFLAERTGGTYSTLKVQPAELEDSGVYFCASSWDRDYGYTFGSGTRLTVV.

The chain joins TRBV4-3 to TRBJ2-7; TRBD2 is a possible D gene (6 bases). The V gene lost 3 bases and the J gene lost 0 bases, with 9 bases spanning the gap. CDR1 and CDR2 (germline): LGHNA, YSLEER. This CDR3 has 14 amino acids. This CDR3 reads CASSQRDGSYEQYF. For the CDR3, the DNA is TGCGCCAGCAGCCAGCGGGACGGCTCCTACGAGCAGTACTTC.

The V gene is TRBV9, the J gene TRBJ2-1; 9 bases are a match to TRBD2. CDR3 length: 15 amino acids. CDR1 is SGDLS and CDR2 is YYNGEE in the germline V gene. Trimming at V came to 0 bases and at J to 10 bases, leaving 8 bases not matched to a gene. Here the CDR3 reads CASSVEGGTSREQFF. The CDR3, as DNA: TGTGCCAGCAGCGTAGAGGGGGGGACTAGCCGGGAGCAGTTCTTC.

V usage is TRBV5-4 and J usage is TRBJ2-3, with 11 positions matching TRBD2. V was pared by 4 bases and J by 7 bases, with 11 bases of the junction left unmatched. The CDR3 runs to 16 residues. In germline, CDR1 is SGHNT, CDR2 YYREEE (reference sequence). This CDR3 is CASSHSGGAEGYTQYF. CDR3 nucleotides: TGTGCCAGCAGCCATAGCGGGGGGGCCGAGGGTTATACGCAGTATTTT.

This chain uses TRBV2 with TRBJ2-1; TRBD2 agrees at 9 bases. Germline assignment: CDR1 SNHLY and CDR2 FYNNEI. This CDR3 is built from 15 residues. The ends lost 7 bases at V and 4 bases at J; junction bases unmatched: 8. In DNA, the CDR3 is TGTGCCAGCACGCAAGCGGGGGGCTTGTACAATGAGCAGTTCTTC. This gives the protein CASTQAGGLYNEQFF.

The rearrangement joins TRBV5-1 to TRBJ2-5; D remains ambiguous. This CDR3 contains 15 residues. The V gene's germline CDR1 is SGHRS and CDR2 YFSETQ. Trimming pared 0 bases from V and 0 bases from J, leaving 9 bases between. CDR3 sequence reads: CASSLEAGHQETQYF. The CDR3 DNA sequence: TGCGCCAGCAGCTTGGAGGCAGGACACCAAGAGACCCAGTACTTC.

The CDR3 nucleotides read TGTGCCAGCAGCAACAGGGTGGGCAATCAGCCCCAGCATTTT. Protein product: CASSNRVGNQPQHF. The gene calls are TRBV21-1 and TRBJ1-5; the table names TRBD1, a call not compared with the DNA. TRBV21-1 corresponds to a pseudogene. The CDR3 loop spans 14 amino acids.

In its sample, this clonotype was seen a few times. The chain links TRBV29-1 to TRBJ1-6; D is perhaps TRBD1 (5 bases). The CDR3 has 13 amino acids. V shed 6 bases and J shed 7 bases, with 13 bases lying between them. Germline values: CDR1 SQVTM, CDR2 ANQGSEA. The CDR3 DNA reads TGCAGCGTCCAAGCAGGGCAGAATTCACCCCTCCACTTT. It is translated as CSVQAGQNSPLHF.

The chain combines TRBV6-4 with TRBJ2-4, with 12 bases fitting TRBD2. The last part of the DNA fits TRBJ2-7 better; the J call may be wrong. Germline lookup yields CDR1 MRHNA and CDR2 SNTAGT. The CDR3 is made up of 15 amino acids. The CDR3, as DNA: TGTGCCAGCAGTGAGCTAGCGGGAGGGCCCTACGAGCAGTACTTC. It translates to CASSELAGGPYEQYF.

CDR3 residues: CSARTVGTQYF. DNA of the CDR3: TGCAGTGCTAGGACAGTGGGGACCCAGTACTTC. The chain recombines TRBV20-1 with TRBJ2-5; TRBD1 is a possible D gene (5 bases). This CDR3 contains 11 residues. V gave up 3 bases and J gave up 7 bases, with 9 bases separating them. Looked up from germline, CDR1 is DFQATT and CDR2 is SNEGSKA (reference sequence).

Regarding this clonotype: One junction end does not reproduce the germline sequence, and a read error may be involved. This chain uses TRBV5-1 with TRBJ2-2, with 9 bases identical to TRBD1. The CDR3 extends over 16 amino acids. The V gene's germline CDR1 is SGHRS and CDR2 YFSETQ. The CDR3 region has the DNA TGCGCCAGCAGCTTGGTACAGGGGGCTGTGAATGGGGAACTGTTTTTT. It specifies CASSLVQGAVNGELFF.

The chain joins TRBV5-1 to TRBJ2-5; 7 bases align to TRBD1. CDR3 length equals 14 residues. CDR1 is SGHRS and CDR2 is YFSETQ in the germline V gene. J gave up 4 bases and V 0 bases, and 3 bases lay outside the gene matches. CDR3 residues: CASSLEGQRETQYF. In DNA, the CDR3 is TGCGCCAGCAGCTTGGAGGGACAGAGAGAGACCCAGTACTTC.

The rearrangement links TRBV20-1 to TRBJ2-3, with 8 nucleotides matching TRBD2. The V gene's germline CDR1 is DFQATT and CDR2 SNEGSKA (reference sequence). This CDR3 is built from 21 residues. V was clipped by 0 bases and J by 2 bases; unmatched bases: 22. The CDR3 DNA is TGCAGTGCTAGAGATGAGTACGGGGGACTAGGGATATGGGAACTCACAGATACGCAGTATTTT. This gives the protein CSARDEYGGLGIWELTDTQYF.

This clonotype was seen a few times. Since a much larger clone is just one base distant, this may be a read error. The V call is TRBV6-5, the J call TRBJ2-1; D ambiguous. Germline values: CDR1 MNHEY, CDR2 SVGAGI. V lost 5 bases to trimming and J lost 13 bases, with 21 bases between them. The CDR3 runs to 14 residues. CDR3 bases: TGTGCCAGCAGTACCCATAGGGTAAAAGAGACCCAGTTCTTC. It yields the protein CASSTHRVKETQFF.